This T cell receptor (beta chain) was captured by sequencing in a study of tumor-infiltrating lymphocytes in primary liver carcinoma. The overall study: Patients underwent surgical resection for primary liver carcinoma. Lesions, classed as T1-T3 N0M0, spanned about 4 to 11 cm across.

The germline gives CDR1 SGHNT, CDR2 YYREEE (reference sequence). This CDR3 is built from 15 residues. Trimming shortened V by 0 bases and J by 3 bases, and 10 bases separated the two germline ends. For this clonotype: Its specificity is unknown.

Using a constant-region primer together with ProtoScript II reverse transcriptase, TCR beta cDNA was made from roughly 500 ng of total RNA. Libraries covering TCR beta were generated through three nested multiplex PCR rounds (using a slightly modified ARM-PCR). Running roughly 10 cycles apiece, the first two PCR rounds relied on TRBV1-TRBV30 forward primers together with a C-beta reverse primer. TCRdb fed the multiplex PCR reads into MiXCR, producing one record per CDR3 protein. This table holds about 180,000 distinct CDR3 sequences, 50% to 75% found once. Points from the study as a whole: Tumor-adjacent and tumor-blood pairs shared less of their repertoires than tumor region pairs shared. Significantly greater top-250-clone fractions characterized tumors relative to blood (p = 0.039).

Researchers drew blood RNA from unsorted whole blood and extracted germline DNA as well. This TCR derives from a man aged 40-49 years with primary liver carcinoma and hepatitis B virus infection. Material for sequencing was peripheral blood. The gene calls are TRBV5-4 and TRBJ1-5; D is ambiguous. In DNA, the CDR3 is TGTGCCAGCAGCTTGGCGGGTCAGCCCAATCAGCCCCAGCATTTT. This sequence encodes CASSLAGQPNQPQHF.